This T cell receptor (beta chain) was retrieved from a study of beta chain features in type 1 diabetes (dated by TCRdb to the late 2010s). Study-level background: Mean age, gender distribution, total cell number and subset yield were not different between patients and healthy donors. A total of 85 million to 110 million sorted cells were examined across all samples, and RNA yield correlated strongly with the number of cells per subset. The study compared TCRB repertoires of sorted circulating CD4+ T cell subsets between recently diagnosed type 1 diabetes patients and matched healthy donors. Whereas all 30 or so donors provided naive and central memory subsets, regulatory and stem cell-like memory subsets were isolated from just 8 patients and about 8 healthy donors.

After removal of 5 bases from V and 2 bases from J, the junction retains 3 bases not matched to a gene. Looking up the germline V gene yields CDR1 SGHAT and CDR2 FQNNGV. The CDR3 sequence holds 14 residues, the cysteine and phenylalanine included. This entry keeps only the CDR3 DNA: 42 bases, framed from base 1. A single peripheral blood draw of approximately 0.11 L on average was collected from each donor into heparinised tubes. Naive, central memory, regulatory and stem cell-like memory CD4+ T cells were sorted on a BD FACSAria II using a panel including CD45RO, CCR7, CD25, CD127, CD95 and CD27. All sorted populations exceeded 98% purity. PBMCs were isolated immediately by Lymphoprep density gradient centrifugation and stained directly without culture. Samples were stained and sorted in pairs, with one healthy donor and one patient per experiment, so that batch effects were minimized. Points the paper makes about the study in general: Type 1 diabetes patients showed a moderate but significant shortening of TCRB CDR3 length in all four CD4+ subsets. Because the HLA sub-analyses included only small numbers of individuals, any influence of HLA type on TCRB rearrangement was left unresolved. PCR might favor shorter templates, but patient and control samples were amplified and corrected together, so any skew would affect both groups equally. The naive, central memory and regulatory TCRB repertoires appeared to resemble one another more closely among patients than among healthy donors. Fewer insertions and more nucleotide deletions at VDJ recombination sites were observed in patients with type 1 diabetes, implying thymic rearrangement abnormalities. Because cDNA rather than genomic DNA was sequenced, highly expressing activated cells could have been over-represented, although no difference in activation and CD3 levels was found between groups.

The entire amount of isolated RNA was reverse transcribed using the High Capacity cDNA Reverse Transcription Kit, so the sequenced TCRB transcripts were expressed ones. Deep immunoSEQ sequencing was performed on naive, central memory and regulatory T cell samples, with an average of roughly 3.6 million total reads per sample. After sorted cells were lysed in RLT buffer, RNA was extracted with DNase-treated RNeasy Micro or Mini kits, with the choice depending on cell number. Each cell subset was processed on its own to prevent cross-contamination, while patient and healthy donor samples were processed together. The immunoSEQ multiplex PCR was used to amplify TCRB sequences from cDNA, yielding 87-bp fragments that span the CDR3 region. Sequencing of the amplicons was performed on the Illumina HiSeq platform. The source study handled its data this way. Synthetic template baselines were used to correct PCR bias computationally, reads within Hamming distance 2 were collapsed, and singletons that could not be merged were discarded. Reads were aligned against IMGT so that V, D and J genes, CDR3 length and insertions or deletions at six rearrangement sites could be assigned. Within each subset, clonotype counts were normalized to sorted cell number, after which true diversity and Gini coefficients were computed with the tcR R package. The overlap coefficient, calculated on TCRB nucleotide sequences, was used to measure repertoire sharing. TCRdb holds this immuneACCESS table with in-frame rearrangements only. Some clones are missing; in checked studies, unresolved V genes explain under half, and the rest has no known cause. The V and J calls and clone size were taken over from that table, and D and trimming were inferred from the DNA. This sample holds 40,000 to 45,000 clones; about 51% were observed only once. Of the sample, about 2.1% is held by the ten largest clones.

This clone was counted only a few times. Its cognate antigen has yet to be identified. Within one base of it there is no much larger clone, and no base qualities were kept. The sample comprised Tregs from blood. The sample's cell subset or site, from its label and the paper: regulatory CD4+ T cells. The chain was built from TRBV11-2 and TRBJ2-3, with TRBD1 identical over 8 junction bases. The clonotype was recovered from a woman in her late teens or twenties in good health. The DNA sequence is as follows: TGTGCCAGCAGCACGACAGGGGACACAGATACGCAGTATTTT. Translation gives CASSTTGDTDTQYF.